A selection of T cell receptor beta chains follows, all from one sample in a study of PD-1 blockade in classical Hodgkin lymphoma. Assay: immunoSEQ multiplex PCR; the TCRdb copy retains only in-frame clones and omits some. The sample carries over 70,000 clones, 89% recorded once. This material consisted of peripheral blood mononuclear cells (PBMCs), taken at baseline. These receptors were taken from a human donor with classical Hodgkin lymphoma. CDR3s leave out the opening cysteine and the closing phenylalanine or tryptophan. Each record gives: CDR3 length, clone size, V gene, CDR3 protein. For some rows the clone size is stated as once, few or many, or as a class when expanded; others skip it.

length: 11; size: once; V: TRBV10-3; CDR3: AISEASHYGYT
length: 16; size: NA; V: TRBV7-6; CDR3: ASSPTPVAGEWTYEQY
length: 11; size: NA; V: TRBV2; CDR3: ASRTRRNSEQF
length: 13; size: NA; V: TRBV5-1; CDR3: ASSPGLAGANEQF
length: 14; size: NA; V: TRBV7-2; CDR3: ASSLVAPGISYEQY
length: 14; size: NA; V: TRBV4-2; CDR3: ASSQDRGTVNEKLF
length: 15; size: NA; V: TRBV10-3; CDR3: AISGTGAHSGANVLT
length: 11; size: NA; V: TRBV29-1; CDR3: SVGRTTQETQY
length: 13; size: NA; V: TRBV6-5; CDR3: ASSYPSGSSYTQY
length: 14; size: NA; V: TRBV9; CDR3: ASSEREREPTSEQF
length: 9; size: NA; V: TRBV29-1; CDR3: SVDYTGELF
length: 12; size: once; V: TRBV9; CDR3: ASSWTSDRDTQY
length: 13; size: NA; V: TRBV4-1; CDR3: ASSQVGLPLDTQY
length: 11; size: few; V: TRBV5-6; CDR3: ASSIDAPETQY
length: 14; size: NA; V: TRBV19; CDR3: ASSISRGRSNQPQH
length: 13; size: once; V: TRBV4-3; CDR3: ASSQIGGPYNEQF
length: 12; size: NA; V: TRBV5-1; CDR3: ASSLDQGPYGYT
length: 9; size: NA; V: TRBV29-1; CDR3: SVSGPYEQY
length: 13; size: NA; V: TRBV7-2; CDR3: ASSPPGGSPDEQY
length: 13; size: NA; V: TRBV9; CDR3: ASNPNGVNFDTQY
length: 12; size: NA; V: TRBV19; CDR3: ASSIDLIYNEQF
length: 13; size: NA; V: TRBV4-1; CDR3: ASSPQGTNTGELF